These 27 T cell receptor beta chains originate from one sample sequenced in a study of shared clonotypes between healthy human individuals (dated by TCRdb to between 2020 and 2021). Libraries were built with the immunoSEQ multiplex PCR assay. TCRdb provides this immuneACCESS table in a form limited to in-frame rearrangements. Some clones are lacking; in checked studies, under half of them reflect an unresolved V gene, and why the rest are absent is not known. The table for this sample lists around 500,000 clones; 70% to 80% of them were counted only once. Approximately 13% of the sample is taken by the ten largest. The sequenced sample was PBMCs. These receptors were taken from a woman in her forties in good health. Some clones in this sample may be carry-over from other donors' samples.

CDR3 sequence: CASSVGGGTSYNEQFF. In nucleotides, the CDR3 is TGTGCCAGCAGCGTAGGGGGCGGAACCTCCTACAATGAGCAGTTCTTC. The chain uses TRBV9 and TRBJ2-1; D is perhaps TRBD1 (5 bases). Trimming removed 0 bases from V and 0 bases from J, with 10 bases in between. The germline V gene encodes CDR1 SGDLS and CDR2 YYNGEE. The CDR3 runs 16 residues.

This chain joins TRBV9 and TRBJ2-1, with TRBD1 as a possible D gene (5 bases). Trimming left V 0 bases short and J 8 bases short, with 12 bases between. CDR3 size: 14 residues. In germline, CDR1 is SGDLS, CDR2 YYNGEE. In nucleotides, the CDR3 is TGTGCCAGCAGCGTAGTAGGGGAACTGGATGAGCAGTTCTTC. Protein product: CASSVVGELDEQFF. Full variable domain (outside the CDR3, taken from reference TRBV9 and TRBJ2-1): DSGVTQTPKHLITATGQRVTLRCSPRSGDLSVYWYQQSLDQGLQFLIQYYNGEERAKGNILERFSAQQFPDLHSELNLSSLELGDSALYFCASSVVGELDEQFFGPGTRLTVL.

The CDR3 sequence is CASSRTTTGPGGYGYTF. The CDR3 region has the DNA TGTGCCAGCAGCCGTACAACTACAGGGCCTGGTGGCTATGGCTACACCTTC. The chain couples TRBV28 to TRBJ1-2, with TRBD1 as a possible D gene (6 bases). The CDR3 contains 17 residues. CDR1 is MDHEN, CDR2 SYDVKM, per germline. Trimming cost V 6 bases and J 4 bases, with 24 bases left between them.

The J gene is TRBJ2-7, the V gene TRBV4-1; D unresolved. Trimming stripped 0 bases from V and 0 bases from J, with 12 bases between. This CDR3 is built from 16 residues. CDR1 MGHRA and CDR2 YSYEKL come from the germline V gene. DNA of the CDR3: TGCGCCAGCAGCCAAGATATTAGCTCCTCCTCCTACGAGCAGTACTTC. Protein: CASSQDISSSSYEQYF.

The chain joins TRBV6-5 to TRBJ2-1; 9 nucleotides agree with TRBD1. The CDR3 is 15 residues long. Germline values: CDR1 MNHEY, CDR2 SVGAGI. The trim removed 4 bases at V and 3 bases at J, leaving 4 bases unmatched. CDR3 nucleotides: TGTGCCAGCAGTTCCGAGACAGGGGGCTACAATGAGCAGTTCTTC. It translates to CASSSETGGYNEQFF.

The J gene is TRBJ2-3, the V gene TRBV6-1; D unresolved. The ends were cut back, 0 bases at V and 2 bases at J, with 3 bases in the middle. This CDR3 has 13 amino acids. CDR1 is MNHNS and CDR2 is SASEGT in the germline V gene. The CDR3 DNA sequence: TGTGCCAGCAGTGAAGCCCTCACAGATACGCAGTATTTT. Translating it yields CASSEALTDTQYF.

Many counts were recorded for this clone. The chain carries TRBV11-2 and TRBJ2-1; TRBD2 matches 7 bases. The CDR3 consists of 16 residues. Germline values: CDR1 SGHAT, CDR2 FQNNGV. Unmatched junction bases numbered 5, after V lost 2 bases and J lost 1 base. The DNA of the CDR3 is TGTGCCAGCAGCTTACGGGGGGATAGGTCCTACAATGAGCAGTTCTTC. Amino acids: CASSLRGDRSYNEQFF.

CDR3 in DNA: TGTGCCCTCACAGGGAGCTCTGGGGCCAACGTCCTGACTTTC. Protein: CALTGSSGANVLTF. The J gene is TRBJ2-6, the V gene TRBV6-1, with a tentative D call TRBD1 (6 bases). Germline lookup yields CDR1 MNHNS and CDR2 SASEGT. The CDR3 is 14 amino acids. Trimming took off 11 bases at V and 0 bases at J, with 11 bases between the two ends.

In DNA, the CDR3 is TGTGCCTGGACCGGGACTAGCGGGAGCCCCGGGGAGCTGTTTTTT. It codes for CAWTGTSGSPGELFF. The chain has TRBV30 and TRBJ2-2; 14 bases are shared with TRBD2. The CDR3 has 15 residues. Trimming removed 4 bases from V and 6 bases from J; junction bases left unmatched: 4. The germline CDR1 and CDR2 sequences are GTSNPN and SVGIG (reference sequence).

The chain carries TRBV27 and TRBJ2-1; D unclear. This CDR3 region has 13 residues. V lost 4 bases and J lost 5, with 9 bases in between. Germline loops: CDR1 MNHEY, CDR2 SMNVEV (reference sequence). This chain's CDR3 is CASSSWTHNEQFF. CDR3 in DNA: TGTGCCAGCAGTTCCTGGACCCACAATGAGCAGTTCTTC.

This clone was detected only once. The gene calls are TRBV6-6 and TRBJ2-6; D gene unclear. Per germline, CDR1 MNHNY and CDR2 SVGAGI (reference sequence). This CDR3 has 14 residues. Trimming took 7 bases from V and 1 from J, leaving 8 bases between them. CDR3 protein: CASNPPSGANVLTF. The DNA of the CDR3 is TGTGCCAGCAACCCTCCTTCTGGGGCCAACGTCCTGACTTTC.

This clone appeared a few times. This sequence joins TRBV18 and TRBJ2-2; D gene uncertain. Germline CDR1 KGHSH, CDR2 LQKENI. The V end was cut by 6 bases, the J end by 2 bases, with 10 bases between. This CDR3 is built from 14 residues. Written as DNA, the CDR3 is TGTGCCAGCTCCGGAATCGGAAACACCGGGGAGCTGTTTTTT. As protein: CASSGIGNTGELFF.

CDR3 sequence (DNA): TGTGCCAGCAGTGGAGGAGCGGGAGCCCGCGAGCAGTACTTC. Amino acids: CASSGGAGAREQYF. This rearrangement joins TRBV2 to TRBJ2-7, with 8 nucleotides matching TRBD2. V lost 4 bases, J lost 6 bases, and 8 bases stayed unmatched. The CDR3 sequence is 14 residues long. Germline CDR1 and CDR2: SNHLY and FYNNEI.

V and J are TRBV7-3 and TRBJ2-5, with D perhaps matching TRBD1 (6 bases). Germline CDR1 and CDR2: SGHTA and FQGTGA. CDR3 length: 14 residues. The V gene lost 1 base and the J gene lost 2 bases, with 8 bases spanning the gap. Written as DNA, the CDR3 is TGTGCCAGCAGCTTAAATGGACAGCAAGAGACCCAGTACTTC. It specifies CASSLNGQQETQYF.

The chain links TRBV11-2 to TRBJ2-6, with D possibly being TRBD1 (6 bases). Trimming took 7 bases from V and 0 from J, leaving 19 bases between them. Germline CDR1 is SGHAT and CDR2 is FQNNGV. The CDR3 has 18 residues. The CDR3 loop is CASKTLSGAGSGANVLTF. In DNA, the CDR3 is TGTGCCAGCAAAACGCTGTCAGGGGCCGGCTCTGGGGCCAACGTCCTGACTTTC.

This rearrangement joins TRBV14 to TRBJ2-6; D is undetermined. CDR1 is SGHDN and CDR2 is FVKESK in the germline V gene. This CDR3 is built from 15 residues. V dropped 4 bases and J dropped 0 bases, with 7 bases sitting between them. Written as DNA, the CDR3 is TGTGCCAGCAGCCCGACGAACTCTGGGGCCAACGTCCTGACTTTC. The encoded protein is CASSPTNSGANVLTF.

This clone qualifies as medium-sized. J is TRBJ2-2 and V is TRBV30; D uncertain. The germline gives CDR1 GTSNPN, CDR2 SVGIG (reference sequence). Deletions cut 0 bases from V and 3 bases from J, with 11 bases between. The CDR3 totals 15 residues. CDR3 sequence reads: CAWSVKPRDTGELFF. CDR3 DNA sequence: TGTGCCTGGAGTGTAAAACCCCGGGACACCGGGGAGCTGTTTTTT.

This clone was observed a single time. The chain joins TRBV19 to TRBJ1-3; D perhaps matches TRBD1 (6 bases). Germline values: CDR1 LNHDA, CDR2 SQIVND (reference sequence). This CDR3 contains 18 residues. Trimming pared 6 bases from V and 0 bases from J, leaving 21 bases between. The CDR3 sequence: CASRNLRDTVYSGNTIYF. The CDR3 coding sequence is TGTGCCAGTAGAAACCTTCGGGACACAGTTTACTCTGGAAACACCATATATTTT.

CDR3 sequence: CAWRGGVGQPQHF. The CDR3 region has the DNA TGTGCCTGGAGGGGGGGGGTTGGTCAGCCCCAGCATTTT. The rearrangement uses TRBV30 and TRBJ1-5; perhaps TRBD1 as D (5 bases). CDR3 size: 13 residues. The germline CDR1 and CDR2 sequences are GTSNPN and SVGIG (reference sequence). Trimming left V 3 bases short and J 6 bases short, with 12 bases between.

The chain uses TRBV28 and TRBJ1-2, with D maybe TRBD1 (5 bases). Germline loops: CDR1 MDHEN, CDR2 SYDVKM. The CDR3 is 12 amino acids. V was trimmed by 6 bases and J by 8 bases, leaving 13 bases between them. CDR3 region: CASSLTERGYTF. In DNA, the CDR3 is TGTGCCAGCAGCTTGACAGAGCGCGGCTACACCTTC.

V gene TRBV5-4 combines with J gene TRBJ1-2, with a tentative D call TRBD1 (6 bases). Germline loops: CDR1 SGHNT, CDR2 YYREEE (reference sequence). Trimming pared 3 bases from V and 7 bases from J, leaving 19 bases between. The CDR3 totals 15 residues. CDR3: CASSSVGGRIGGYTF. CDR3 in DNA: TGTGCCAGCAGCTCCGTTGGGGGGCGCATAGGTGGCTACACCTTC.

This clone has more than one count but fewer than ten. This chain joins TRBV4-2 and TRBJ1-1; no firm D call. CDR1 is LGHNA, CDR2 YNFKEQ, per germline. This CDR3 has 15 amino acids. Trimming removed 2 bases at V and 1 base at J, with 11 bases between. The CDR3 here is CASSQSIAANTEAFF. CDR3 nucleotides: TGTGCCAGCAGCCAATCGATCGCAGCGAACACTGAAGCTTTCTTT.

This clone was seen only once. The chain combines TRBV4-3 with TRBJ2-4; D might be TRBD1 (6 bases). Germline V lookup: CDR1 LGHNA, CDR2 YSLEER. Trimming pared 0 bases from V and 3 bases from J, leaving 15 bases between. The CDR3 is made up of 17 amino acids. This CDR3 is CASSQDWQGSYKNIQYF. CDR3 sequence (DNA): TGCGCCAGCAGCCAAGATTGGCAGGGGTCGTACAAAAACATTCAGTACTTC.

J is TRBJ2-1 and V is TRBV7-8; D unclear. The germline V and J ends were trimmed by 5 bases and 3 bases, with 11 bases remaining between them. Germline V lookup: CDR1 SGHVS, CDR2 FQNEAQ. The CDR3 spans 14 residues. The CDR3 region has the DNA TGTGCCAGCAGCCCAACGGACCTCTACAATGAGCAGTTCTTC. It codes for CASSPTDLYNEQFF.

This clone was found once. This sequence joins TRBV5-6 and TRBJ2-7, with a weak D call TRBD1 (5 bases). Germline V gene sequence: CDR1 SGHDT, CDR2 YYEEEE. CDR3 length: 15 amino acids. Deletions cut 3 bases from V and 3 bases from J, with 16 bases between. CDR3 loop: CASSYLRDSHYEQYF. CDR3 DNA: TGTGCCAGCAGCTACCTCCGAGACAGCCACTACGAGCAGTACTTC. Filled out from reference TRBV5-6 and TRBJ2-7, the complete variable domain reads DAGVTQSPTHLIKTRGQQVTLRCSPKSGHDTVSWYQQALGQGPQFIFQYYEEEERQRGNFPDRFSGHQFPNYSSELNVNALLLGDSALYLCASSYLRDSHYEQYFGPGTRLTVT.

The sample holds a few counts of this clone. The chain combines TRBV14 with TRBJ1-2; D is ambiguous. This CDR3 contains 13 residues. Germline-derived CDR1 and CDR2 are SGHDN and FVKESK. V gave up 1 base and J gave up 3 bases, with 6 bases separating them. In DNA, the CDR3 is TGTGCCAGCAGCCAAGCCACTTACTATGGCTACACCTTC. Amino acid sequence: CASSQATYYGYTF.

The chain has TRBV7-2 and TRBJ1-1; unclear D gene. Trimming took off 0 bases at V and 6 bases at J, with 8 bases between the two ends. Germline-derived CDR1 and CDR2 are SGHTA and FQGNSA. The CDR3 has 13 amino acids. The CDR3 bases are TGTGCCAGCAGCTTAGCGCTGAGGGCTGAAGCTTTCTTT. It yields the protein CASSLALRAEAFF.